The source of this T cell receptor (beta chain) is a study of cytomegalovirus exposure and HLA in healthy donors (dated by TCRdb to between 2016 and 2019). About the full investigation: In an earlier analysis of 550 to 750 of the donors, around 300 Gb of sequence data and 100 million or so unique TCR beta sequences from 180 million or so T cells were reported. The study was designed to test whether signatures of past pathogen exposure could be identified by cataloging public T cell receptors. HLA typing covered class I and class II loci at four-digit resolution. Every repertoire in the discovery cohort had been generated on one and the same sequencing platform. The study used immunosequencing to profile the T cell repertoires of approximately 640 subjects and linked those repertoires to cytomegalovirus serostatus. A later genetic analysis took genome-wide SNP genotypes for about 65% of the 666 donors and used that subset as a discovery cohort. Rather than using new phenotypic data, the later analysis identified candidate immune exposures from TCR beta sequences and from how often those sequences occurred across donors. Approximately 310 gigabases of sequencing data and 70 million to 85 million unique TCR sequences were included in an early release covering over 600 HLA-typed donors. To decide whether each TCR beta V gene segment behaved as functional or pseudogenic, an earlier analysis of nearly 600 of the donors relied on high-throughput TCR beta sequencing. A handful of DR-DQ haplotypes were treated as single units for association and clustering because of strong linkage in the cohort. Along with the approximately 600-subject first cohort, a separate validation cohort of over a hundred different subjects was used. Donor age, sex, ethnicity and CMV serostatus were compiled alongside the repertoire data. The number of typed donors differed by locus: roughly 629-630 for A, B, C, DRB1 and DQB1; some 500 for DQA1; about 600 for DPA1; and about 450 for DPB1. To predict cytomegalovirus infection status, the study combined high-throughput TCR immunosequencing, statistical association of individual TCRs with disease status, and machine learning. The genetic ancestry cluster associated with self-reported Caucasian donors included over 80% of the approximately 410 genotyped donors. Among 398 genotyped donors of the cohort, an average of about 240,000 unique TCR beta nucleotide sequences were sequenced per donor, roughly 20% of them non-productive. A later analysis re-examined previously published TCR beta repertoires from more than 600 donors and added high-resolution HLA genotyping to investigate patterns of TCR occurrence.

Including the terminal cysteine and phenylalanine, the CDR3 comprises 14 residues. Solely the CDR3 DNA is kept, with 42 bases framed from the first base. CDR1 and CDR2 are drawn from the germline V gene (reference sequence): SEHNR, FQNEAQ. The library came from the immunoSEQ multiplex PCR assay. A mixture of 60 forward primers for TCR Vbeta segments and 13 reverse primers for TCR Jbeta segments was used in the multiplex PCR. The CDR3 region of rearranged TCR beta genes was amplified from genomic DNA by a multiplex PCR assay. On the Illumina HiSeq System, the amplified TCR beta libraries were sequenced as 87-base-pair reads. The study's processing was this. In a later analysis, tens of millions of unique TCR beta chains were counted across the 500 to 850 repertoires, and approximately 9.9 million of these chains were shared by at least two donors. Raw reads were error-corrected and collapsed into unique sequences with a nearest-neighbor algorithm that merged closely related sequences to remove PCR and sequencing errors. Alignment of CDR3 sequences to IMGT reference sequences was used to assign V, D and J gene segments. For a sequence to be retained, at least a six-nucleotide match to both a V gene segment and a J gene segment was required. A rearrangement was called productive if the CDR3 had no stop codons and remained in frame with V and J, and every other rearrangement was called non-productive. CDR3 was defined by IMGT convention, running from the second conserved V-encoded cysteine to the conserved J-encoded phenylalanine. In an earlier analysis of around 570 of the donors, sequences lacking an unambiguous match to a single V gene segment were excluded. An earlier analysis of 587 of the donors called V segments functional above 56.7% productive rearrangements and segregating when the between-donor standard deviation exceeded 5%. A statistical classification framework was built for diagnosing cytomegalovirus status from the catalog of TCR beta chain sequences. A later analysis assigned V and J genes by comparing TCR nucleotide sequences with IMGT/GENE-DB human TR gene sequences. The TCRdist pipeline was used in a later analysis to assign CDR3 sequences and most-parsimonious VDJ recombination scenarios. In a later analysis, every TCR beta chain was defined by the combination of its CDR3 amino acid sequence and its V-gene family, and reads without a unique V-gene family were dropped. As a way to deal with suspected cross-contamination and a sequencing artifact, a later analysis dropped approximately 570 nucleotide sequences that were highly shared and had low generation probability. For each public chain, a later analysis derived a clonal expansion index from normalized ranks of inferred template counts within each repertoire. In a later analysis, generation probabilities were computed using a VDJ recombination model fitted to out-of-frame rearrangements, and the results were checked against IGoR. In a later analysis, hypergeometric tests were used to score TCR-TCR, TCR-HLA and TCR-CMV co-occurrence, with a repertoire-size bias correction applied to TCR pairs. To estimate false discovery rates, a later analysis permuted the HLA or CMV assignments 20 times. In a later analysis, co-occurring TCRs were grouped using DBSCAN, and TCRdist sequence similarity was added for clustering within HLA-allele-positive subsets. Co-occurrence clustering excluded repertoires with fewer than 30,000 or more than 120,000 public chains, plus five with anomalous nucleotide sharing. This immuneACCESS table, as held by TCRdb, lists in-frame sequences with V and J called but not all clones. Of the missing ones, under half trace to an unresolved V gene in checked studies; the others have no known cause. That table supplies the V and J calls and clone size; D and trimming were determined from the DNA. In all, the sample holds some 150,000 clones, and 62% of those were seen once. The ten largest clones add up to around 3% of the sample.

Broader findings and caveats from the paper: According to a later genetic analysis, donors in an Asian-associated ancestry cluster had fewer N-insertions in productive TCRs than the roughly 670-donor mean. A later analysis found that TCR association rates varied across HLA loci, with DRB1 alleles showing the most associated TCRs and HLA-C alleles the fewest. Linkage disequilibrium might explain the correlated functional status among segregating V segments, but an unknown experimental factor could not be ruled out. An association between a missense DCLRE1C variant and V-gene and J-gene trimming of TCR beta chains was found in a later genetic analysis and replicated in an independent cohort. An earlier analysis of approximately 540 of the donors showed that most TCR beta V segments appeared in productive rearrangements either about 87% or about 30% of the time, which broadly matched IMGT annotations. Specific HLA alleles were associated with some 15,000 TCR beta sequences at a false discovery rate of 0.05 in a later analysis. Three of the identified cytomegalovirus-associated TCR beta chains were confirmed in vitro to be specific for cytomegalovirus antigens. When HLA alleles, especially DR and DQ, strongly co-occurred, TCR associations were difficult to assign to individual alleles. Presence/absence analyses assumed roughly uniform sequencing depth across donors, an assumption that may not hold. Because counts were too low, seventeen rarely observed V segments, including chromosome 9 orphons, were left out of the earlier analysis of 587 of the donors. Only TCR beta chains were sequenced in this cohort, and the absence of alpha or paired-chain data limited detectable features. According to a later analysis, parvovirus B19, influenza, CMV and Epstein-Barr virus appeared linked to several top co-occurrence clusters. Some IMGT-functional V segments, including TRBV6-2 and TRBV6-3, could not be told apart with the 87-base-pair reads, so those segments were excluded. A later analysis found that most CMV-associated TCR beta chains appeared HLA-restricted, with HLA associations seemingly driven largely by CMV exposure. Across donors, most TCR sequences were observed very rarely, whereas some public TCRs were present in many individuals. A later analysis found that HLA-associated TCR beta chains were more clonally expanded and had lower generation probabilities than equally common non-associated chains. In the study, 150 to 200 TCR beta chains were listed as associated with cytomegalovirus. In both the original and validation cohorts, the classifier was reported to diagnose cytomegalovirus status with high specificity and sensitivity. A cluster of highly shared sequence variants was judged likely to represent a technical artifact of the sequencing pipeline. The authors suggested that the approach could potentially be extended to other disease states and immunological phenotypes. For the cohort, immune exposure information was limited to CMV serostatus. Because some donors lacked HLA typing at each locus, the association tests relied only on the typed subset. A further reported finding was that TCR beta sequences accurately predicted the HLA-A and HLA-B alleles for most subjects in the first cohort.

In regard to this clone: This receptor's antigen is unknown. Sequence at one end of the junction differs from germline and may be a read error.

In total, approximately 690 healthy bone marrow donors made up the cohort. At the time of sampling, all cohort members were nominally healthy, though unrecorded immune exposures were likely present. The donor was CMV seronegative and belonged to the group of 350 or so seronegative cohort members. A peripheral blood sample was provided by each donor, and peripheral blood mononuclear cells were used for TCR beta sequencing. Genomic DNA was extracted from the blood cell samples with the Qiagen DNeasy Blood Extraction Kit. The V and J genes are TRBV7-9 and TRBJ1-5; TRBD1 could be the D gene, as 6 bases match. This TCR was recovered from a man aged 40-50 years in good health and CMV-seronegative. The sample consisted of PBMCs. In nucleotides, the sequence is TGTTCCAGCAGCTCGGGTGGGGGCGATCAGCCCCAGCATTTT. Translated, this gives CSSSSGGGDQPQHF.